Below, one TCR beta chain is given with its context. Its matching antigen is unknown. J lost 4 bases, V lost 4 bases, and 9 bases had no gene match. Germline V gene sequence: CDR1 SGHVS, CDR2 FQNEAQ. CDR3 size: 15 residues. The record originates from a study of cytomegalovirus exposure and HLA in healthy donors. Some clones are missing from TCRdb's copy, which holds only in-frame ones; the method was immunoSEQ multiplex PCR. The profile shows approximately 120,000 clones, 90% to 96% of them singletons. Study-level findings and limits: Diagnosis of cytomegalovirus status made by the classifier reportedly showed high specificity and sensitivity. Generally TCR sequences proved uncommon, though certain public TCRs appeared in numerous donors. Three CMV-associated chains were confirmed in vitro to be specific for CMV antigens.

Among the 110 or so subjects of the validation cohort, separate from the roughly 670-subject first cohort, were the donors. V usage is TRBV7-8 and J usage is TRBJ1-2; 7 positions agree with TRBD1. Sequencing input: PBMCs. The origin of this receptor is a man younger than 35 in good health and CMV-seronegative. The CDR3 loop reads CASSSSGQVGYGYTF. CDR3 sequence (DNA): TGTGCCAGCAGCTCATCAGGACAGGTTGGCTATGGCTACACCTTC. Full variable domain (remainder filled in from reference TRBV7-8 and TRBJ1-2): GAGVSQSPRYKVAKRGQDVALRCDPISGHVSLFWYQQALGQGPEFLTYFQNEAQLDKSGLPSDRFFAERPEGSVSTLKIQRTQQEDSAVYLCASSSSGQVGYGYTFGSGTRLTVV.